There are a few counts of the clone carrying this T cell receptor beta chain. This sample is drawn from a study of brain T cells in children with intractable seizures. Produced via immunoSEQ multiplex PCR; TCRdb's table is partial and in-frame only. There are about 110,000 clones in the sample; 90% to 95% occur only once, and around 4.1% lies in the top ten. This sequence originates from a boy less than two years old with hemimegalencephaly and intractable seizures. This sample comprised peripheral blood, obtained at surgery.

The CDR3 loop is CASGRGYEQYF. In DNA, the CDR3 is TGTGCCAGCGGGCGGGGGTACGAGCAGTACTTC. The rearrangement links TRBV7-9 to TRBJ2-7; TRBD2 aligns across 7 bases. Unmatched junction bases numbered 2, after V lost 8 bases and J lost 4 bases. This CDR3 region has 11 residues. Looked up from germline, CDR1 is SEHNR and CDR2 is FQNEAQ (reference sequence).